These 21 T cell receptor beta chains originate from one sample sequenced in a study of blood T cells in healthy people across ages. Through a sample-barcoded 5' primer and a J-beta primer mix, a second PCR was run for about 6 to 11 cycles. TCRdb reprocessed the 5' RACE reads via MiXCR and lists one record per CDR3 protein. The data contain fewer than 1,200,000 distinct CDR3 sequences, 20% to 25% of them singletons. The sample was also reused in another study, on T cells of mothers and their children.

The sample taken for sequencing was blood. These receptors all come from a girl aged 2-10 years in good health.

The rearrangement joins TRBV3-1 to TRBJ2-7; D unclear. This CDR3 is built from 14 residues. Germline V gene lookup returns CDR1 LGHDT and CDR2 YNNKEL (reference sequence). Trimming stripped 4 bases from V and 0 bases from J, with 10 bases between. CDR3: CASSLAARSYEQYF. For the CDR3, the DNA is TGTGCCAGCAGCCTCGCGGCTCGCTCCTACGAGCAGTACTTC.

This clonotype has just a few counts. Germline and junction disagree at one end, which may indicate a read error. The J gene is TRBJ2-3, the V gene TRBV27; D is ambiguous. The CDR3 is made up of 14 amino acids. The germline V gene encodes CDR1 MNHEY and CDR2 SMNVEV (reference sequence). Here the CDR3 DNA reads TGTGCCAGCGGTTTACTGCAGAGCACAGATACGCAGTATTTT. It translates to CASGLLQSTDTQYF.

This clonotype was counted only a few times. The chain uses TRBV6-5 and TRBJ2-5, with 8 positions matching TRBD2. The better agreement between TRBJ2-7 and the DNA end casts doubt on the J call. CDR1 and CDR2 from the germline V gene are MNHEY and SVGAGI. The CDR3 runs 14 residues. The CDR3 DNA reads TGTGCCAGCACCCCCGGGACTAGAAGTGGCGAGCAGTACTTC. It yields the protein CASTPGTRSGEQYF.

The chain links TRBV7-9 to TRBJ2-7, with 7 bases lining up with TRBD1. Germline V gene sequence: CDR1 SEHNR, CDR2 FQNEAQ (reference sequence). The CDR3 sequence is 14 residues long. Germline trimming cut 4 bases from V and 4 bases from J; bases unmatched to any gene: 7. The CDR3 DNA is TGTGCCAGCAGCTCCGGGACAGATTTTTACGAGCAGTACTTC. It translates to CASSSGTDFYEQYF.

Only a few counts were recorded for this clonotype. CDR3 coding DNA: TGTGCCAGCAGCCAAGATCGAATGGAGACCCAGTACTTC. This translates into CASSQDRMETQYF. V gene TRBV14 combines with J gene TRBJ2-7; D is unclear. The J call is in doubt because the DNA end fits TRBJ2-5 better. The CDR3 loop spans 13 amino acids. Germline CDR1 is SGHDN and CDR2 is FVKESK.

J is TRBJ2-1 and V is TRBV9; D is tentatively TRBD1 or TRBD2 (5 bases each). The CDR3 loop spans 12 amino acids. Germline CDR1 is SGDLS and CDR2 is YYNGEE. V was trimmed by 3 bases and J by 8 bases, leaving 9 bases between them. The CDR3 bases are TGTGCCAGCAGCGGGGACCGGGATGAGCAGTTCTTC. Translation: CASSGDRDEQFF.

The chain couples TRBV29-1 to TRBJ2-5, with D perhaps TRBD2 (5 bases). The assigned J gene may be wrong: the sequence end matches TRBJ2-1 better. In germline, CDR1 is SQVTM, CDR2 ANQGSEA. CDR3 length: 11 residues. CDR3 sequence: CSVAPASEQFF. The CDR3 bases are TGCAGCGTTGCCCCGGCTAGCGAGCAGTTCTTC.

The chain uses TRBV7-9 and TRBJ2-3; possibly TRBD1 or TRBD2 for D (6 bases each). The length of the CDR3 is 15 residues. In germline, CDR1 is SEHNR, CDR2 FQNEAQ (reference sequence). Trimming removed 4 bases from V and 2 bases from J, with 13 bases in between. The CDR3 nucleotides read TGTGCCAGCAGCTCCAACAGGGAGGTCACAGATACGCAGTATTTT. Translation: CASSSNREVTDTQYF.

This chain connects TRBV5-1 to TRBJ2-3, with 7 bases that match TRBD2. The junction had 8 bases not matched to a gene; V was cut back by 5 bases and J by 2 bases. In germline, CDR1 is SGHRS, CDR2 YFSETQ. The CDR3 contains 15 residues. CDR3 in amino acids: CASRRRLADTDTQYF. CDR3 coding DNA: TGCGCCAGCAGGAGGAGGCTAGCGGACACAGATACGCAGTATTTT.

This clonotype was counted only a few times. The V call is TRBV24-1, the J call TRBJ2-5; D perhaps matches TRBD2 (6 bases). The better agreement between TRBJ2-1 and the DNA end casts doubt on the J call. In germline, CDR1 is KGHDR, CDR2 SFDVKD. The CDR3 sequence is 17 residues long. CDR3 in DNA: TGTGCCACCAGTGAGGTGGGACGGGGGACGGCCTACAATGAGCAGTTCTTC. Translation: CATSEVGRGTAYNEQFF.

The rearrangement links TRBV5-6 to TRBJ2-3; 10 bases are shared with TRBD2. Germline V gives CDR1 SGHDT, CDR2 YYEEEE. The CDR3 consists of 15 residues. V was clipped by 4 bases and J by 3 bases; unmatched bases: 5. The CDR3 loop reads CASSRGLAVTDTQYF. The CDR3 DNA is TGTGCCAGCAGCCGCGGACTAGCGGTAACAGATACGCAGTATTTT.

A few counts support this clonotype. The rearrangement uses TRBV5-1 and TRBJ1-6; TRBD1 aligns across 8 bases. Unmatched junction bases numbered 6, after V lost 4 bases and J lost 6 bases. Germline loops: CDR1 SGHRS, CDR2 YFSETQ. There are 15 residues in the CDR3. The CDR3, as DNA: TGCGCCAGCAGCCCCGAAGGACAGGGTAATTCACCCCTCCACTTT. This codes for CASSPEGQGNSPLHF.

This sequence joins TRBV2 and TRBJ2-7; a possible D gene is TRBD1 (6 bases). The CDR3 has 14 residues. Germline CDR1 SNHLY, CDR2 FYNNEI. The ends were cut back, 4 bases at V and 1 base at J, with 11 bases in the middle. The CDR3 DNA is TGTGCCAGCAGTGTCCCAGGGGTATCCTACGAGCAGTACTTC. Translating gives CASSVPGVSYEQYF.

J is TRBJ2-7 and V is TRBV14; D remains unclear. The CDR3 sequence is 19 residues long. Trimming left V 4 bases short and J 0 bases short, with 25 bases between. CDR1 is SGHDN and CDR2 is FVKESK in the germline V gene. The CDR3 sequence: CASSPDPRWERLSSYEQYF. CDR3 sequence (DNA): TGTGCCAGCAGCCCAGACCCCCGATGGGAACGTCTTAGCTCCTACGAGCAGTACTTC.

This clonotype was seen a single time. The chain couples TRBV7-9 to TRBJ1-1; no clear D gene. Trimming cost V 4 bases and J 1 base, with 7 bases left between them. Germline-derived CDR1 and CDR2 are SEHNR and FQNEAQ (reference sequence). This CDR3 has 13 residues. Written as DNA, the CDR3 is TGTGCCAGCAGCTCAGAGACGAACACTGAAGCTTTCTTT. This translates into CASSSETNTEAFF.

The rearrangement joins TRBV12-3 or TRBV12-4 to TRBJ1-5; D unclear. V shed 7 bases and J shed 4 bases, with 8 bases lying between them. This CDR3 is built from 12 residues. For the CDR3, the DNA is TGTGCCAGCACTAATACTAATCAGCCCCAGCATTTT. Amino acid sequence: CASTNTNQPQHF.

This clonotype was detected a few times. This rearrangement joins TRBV27 to TRBJ2-7, with unresolved D. Germline assignment: CDR1 MNHEY and CDR2 SMNVEV (reference sequence). This CDR3 is built from 14 residues. Trimming left V 2 bases short and J 0 bases short, with 8 bases between. In DNA form, the CDR3 reads TGTGCCAGCAGTTTAACCAGTTACTCCTACGAGCAGTACTTC. It encodes CASSLTSYSYEQYF.

This clonotype showed up just a few times. This chain links TRBV20-1 with TRBJ2-5, with 8 nucleotides matching TRBD2. The J call may not be correct, given that the DNA end is closer to TRBJ2-1. The germline V gene has CDR1 DFQATT and CDR2 SNEGSKA (reference sequence). The CDR3 runs to 15 residues. The CDR3 nucleotides read TGCAGTGCTAGTGGGCTAGCGGGTCCCTACAATGAGCAGTTCTTC. This sequence encodes CSASGLAGPYNEQFF.

V usage is TRBV29-1 and J usage is TRBJ2-2, with 8 nucleotides matching TRBD1. The CDR3 is 15 residues long. Germline V gives CDR1 SQVTM, CDR2 ANQGSEA. V trimming: 8 bases; J trimming: 8 bases; junction bases outside the gene matches: 16. The CDR3 DNA follows: TGCAGCACATCCGGGACAGGAATCGGGTTGGGGGAGCTGTTTTTT. Residues: CSTSGTGIGLGELFF.

To note about this clonotype: A read error may be the cause here, since a much bigger clone is one base away. The V call is TRBV3-1, the J call TRBJ2-5; D gene unclear. Germline V gene data show CDR1 as LGHDT and CDR2 as YNNKEL (reference sequence). V was trimmed by 2 bases and J by 1 base, leaving 2 bases between them. CDR3 length: 12 residues. The CDR3 reads CASSQIQETQYF. The CDR3 DNA sequence: TGTGCCAGCAGCCAAATCCAAGAGACCCAGTACTTC.

V and J are TRBV12-3 or TRBV12-4 and TRBJ1-1, with a tentative D call TRBD1 (6 bases). Trimming pared 5 bases from V and 0 bases from J, leaving 19 bases between. The CDR3 spans 17 residues. The CDR3 DNA follows: TGTGCCAGCAGTCCGACAGGCCGCATGCGGGTGAACACTGAAGCTTTCTTT. This sequence encodes CASSPTGRMRVNTEAFF.